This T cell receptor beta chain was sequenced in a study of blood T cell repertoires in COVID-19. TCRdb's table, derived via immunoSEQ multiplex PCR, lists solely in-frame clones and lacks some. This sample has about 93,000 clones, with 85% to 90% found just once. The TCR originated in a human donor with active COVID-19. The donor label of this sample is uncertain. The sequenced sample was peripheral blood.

The CDR3 coding sequence is TGTGCCACCGGAAGCGGGGGGTCGTACAATGAGCAGTTCTTC. Protein sequence: CATGSGGSYNEQFF. The V and J genes are TRBV10-3 and TRBJ2-1; 9 bases match TRBD2. J gave up 4 bases and V 10 bases, and 8 bases lay outside the gene matches. Germline assignment: CDR1 ENHRY and CDR2 SYGVKD. The length of the CDR3 is 14 residues.